A selection of T cell receptor beta chains follows, all from one sample in a study of molecular identifiers for immune sequencing clone quantification. TCRdb reprocessed the PCR reads via MiXCR and lists one record per CDR3 protein. The sample gives some 320,000 distinct CDR3 sequences, about a fifth of which show up once; 0.7% to 0.9% is in the top ten. The sequenced sample consisted of naive CD8+ T cells from blood, with Jurkat cell RNA spiked in. The receptors come from a human donor in good health. Some libraries in this study had Jurkat cell RNA spiked in. Each CDR3 is given without its conserved first and last residue. Expanded clones are given a class, and other clones once, few, many or no size at all.

16	TRBV12-3/TRBV12-4	few	TRBJ2-3	ASSTWTSGGLPADTQY
11	TRBV27	many	TRBJ1-5	ASSLLGDQPQH
14	TRBV28	many	TRBJ2-3	ASTPNGGSVADTQY
14	TRBV4-1	NA	TRBJ2-7	ASSQEHGQGASEQY
14	TRBV19	NA	TRBJ2-7	ASSIDFGGLTYEQY
12	TRBV27	few	TRBJ2-6	ASSSSPGANVLT
11	TRBV7-9	many	TRBJ1-1	ASSLAGYDEAF
12	TRBV27	many	TRBJ1-5	ASSLGPSNQPQH
9	TRBV11-2	NA	TRBJ2-1	ASSPLNEQF
9	TRBV4-1	many	TRBJ2-1	ASSQAGNQF
13	TRBV11-2	few	TRBJ1-1	ASGPDGGANTEAF
12	TRBV5-1	many	TRBJ1-4	ASRRDGRNEKLF
13	TRBV6-2/TRBV6-3	NA	TRBJ1-2	ASSTTDRVRYGYT
13	TRBV4-3	many	TRBJ2-7	ASSQGPGEGYEQY
12	TRBV30	NA	TRBJ2-1	AWRETGISGVQF
11	TRBV28	many	TRBJ1-6	ASSFRTDSPLH
14	TRBV30	many	TRBJ2-3	ASRGWPSGITDTQY